The subject of this entry is one T cell receptor beta chain. Its antigen is unknown. This sample is part of a study of T cells in Graves' hyperthyroidism and ophthalmopathy. Whole-study results and caveats: Blood also contained most expanded thyroid clonotypes above 0.001.

The investigators amplified TCR beta CDR3 regions from RNA transcripts. The study used the HTBI primer set for a first-round RT-PCR of the TCR CDR3. TCRdb used MiXCR to reprocess the multiplex PCR reads, holding one entry per CDR3 protein. This sample carries roughly 580,000 distinct CDR3 sequences, 46% of them seen once, and the ten largest clones take just over 8%. There are 15 residues in the CDR3. Germline V CDR1 and CDR2: SGDLS, YYNGEE. V dropped 3 bases and J dropped 0 bases, with 10 bases sitting between them. The specimen was peripheral blood or thyroid tissue (not recorded which). This TCR derives from a woman aged 18-30 years with Graves' hyperthyroidism. This chain uses TRBV9 with TRBJ1-3; a possible D gene is TRBD1 (6 bases). The CDR3, as DNA: TGTGCCAGCAGCGCACAGGGAGACTCTGGAAACACCATATATTTT. Translation: CASSAQGDSGNTIYF.